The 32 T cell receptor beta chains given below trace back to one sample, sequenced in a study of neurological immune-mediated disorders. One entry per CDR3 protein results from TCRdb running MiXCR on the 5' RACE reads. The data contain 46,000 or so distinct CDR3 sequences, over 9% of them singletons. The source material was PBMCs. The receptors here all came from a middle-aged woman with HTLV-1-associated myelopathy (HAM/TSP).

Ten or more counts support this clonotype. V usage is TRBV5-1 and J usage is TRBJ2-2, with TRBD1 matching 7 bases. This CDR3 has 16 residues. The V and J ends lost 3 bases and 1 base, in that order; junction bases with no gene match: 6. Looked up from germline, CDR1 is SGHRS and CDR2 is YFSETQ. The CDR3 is CASSSETGMNTGELFF. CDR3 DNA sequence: TGCGCCAGCAGCTCAGAGACAGGGATGAACACCGGGGAGCTGTTTTTT.

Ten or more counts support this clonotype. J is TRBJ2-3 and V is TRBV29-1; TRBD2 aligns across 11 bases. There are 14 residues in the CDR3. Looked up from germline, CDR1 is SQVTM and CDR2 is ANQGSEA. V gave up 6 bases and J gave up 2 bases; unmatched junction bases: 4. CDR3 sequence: CSVTSGATTDTQYF. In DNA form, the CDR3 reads TGCAGCGTGACTAGCGGGGCGACCACAGATACGCAGTATTTT.

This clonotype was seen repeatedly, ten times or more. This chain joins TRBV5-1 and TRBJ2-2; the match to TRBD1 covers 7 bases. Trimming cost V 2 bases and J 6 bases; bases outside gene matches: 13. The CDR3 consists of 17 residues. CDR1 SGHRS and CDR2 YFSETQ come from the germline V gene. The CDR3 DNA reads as TGCGCCAGCAGCTTTGTACCGGGACAGATCTTTCCCGGGGAGCTGTTTTTT. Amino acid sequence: CASSFVPGQIFPGELFF.

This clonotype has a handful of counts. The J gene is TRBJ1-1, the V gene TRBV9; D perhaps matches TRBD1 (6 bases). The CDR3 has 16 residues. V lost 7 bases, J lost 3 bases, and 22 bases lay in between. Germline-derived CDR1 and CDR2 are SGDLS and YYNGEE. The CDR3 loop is CASGGADGSMDTEAFF. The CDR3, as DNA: TGTGCCAGCGGGGGGGCGGACGGATCTATGGACACTGAAGCTTTCTTT.

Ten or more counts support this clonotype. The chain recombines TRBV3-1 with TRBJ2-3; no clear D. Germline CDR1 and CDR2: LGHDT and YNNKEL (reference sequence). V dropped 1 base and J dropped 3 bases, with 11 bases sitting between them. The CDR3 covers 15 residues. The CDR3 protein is CASSQGPGQTDTQYF. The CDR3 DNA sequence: TGTGCCAGCAGCCAAGGGCCGGGTCAGACAGATACGCAGTATTTT.

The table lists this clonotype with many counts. CDR3 coding DNA: TGTGCCAGCTCACCACCGGGGCGGGTTCGATCCTACGAGCAGTACTTC. Amino acids: CASSPPGRVRSYEQYF. This chain uses TRBV18 with TRBJ2-7; D may correspond to TRBD1 or TRBD2 (5 bases each). Trimming stripped 0 bases from V and 1 base from J, with 13 bases between. There are 16 residues in the CDR3. Germline CDR1 KGHSH, CDR2 LQKENI.

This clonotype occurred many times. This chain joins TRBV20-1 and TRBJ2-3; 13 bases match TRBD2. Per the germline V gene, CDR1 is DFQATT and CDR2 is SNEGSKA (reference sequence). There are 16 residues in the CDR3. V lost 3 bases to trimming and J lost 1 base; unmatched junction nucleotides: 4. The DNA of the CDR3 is TGCAGTGCTAGGTTTGGGACTAGCGGGGGCACAGATACGCAGTATTTT. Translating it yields CSARFGTSGGTDTQYF.

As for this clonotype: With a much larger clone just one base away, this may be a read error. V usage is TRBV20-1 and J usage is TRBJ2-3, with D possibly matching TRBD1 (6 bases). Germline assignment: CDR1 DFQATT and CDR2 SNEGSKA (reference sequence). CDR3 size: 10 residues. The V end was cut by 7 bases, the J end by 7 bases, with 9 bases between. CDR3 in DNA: TGCAGTGAGGGGGACCATACGCAGTATTTT. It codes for CSEGDHTQYF.

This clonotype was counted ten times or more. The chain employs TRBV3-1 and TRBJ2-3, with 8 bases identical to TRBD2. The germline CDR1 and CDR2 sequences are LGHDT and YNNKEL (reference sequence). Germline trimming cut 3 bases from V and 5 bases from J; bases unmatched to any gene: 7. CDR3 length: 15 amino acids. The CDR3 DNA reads TGTGCCAGCAGCCAGGGTGCGGGGGGTTTAGATACGCAGTATTTT. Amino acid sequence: CASSQGAGGLDTQYF.

In DNA, the CDR3 is TGCGCCAGCAGCTCCTATCCGACAGGGGCCGTGGGGTTGGACGAAAAACTGTTTTTT. Residues: CASSSYPTGAVGLDEKLFF. The J gene is TRBJ1-4, the V gene TRBV5-1, with 8 bases lining up with TRBD1. CDR1 and CDR2 from the germline V gene are SGHRS and YFSETQ. The CDR3 consists of 19 residues. The V and J ends lost 3 bases and 8 bases, in that order; junction bases with no gene match: 21.

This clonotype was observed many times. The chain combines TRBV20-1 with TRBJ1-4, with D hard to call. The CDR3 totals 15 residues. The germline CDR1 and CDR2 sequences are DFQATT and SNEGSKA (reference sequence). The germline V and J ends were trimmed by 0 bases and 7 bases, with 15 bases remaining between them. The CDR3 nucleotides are TGCAGTGCTAGAGATTTCAGGTCGACCGGTGAAAAACTGTTTTTT. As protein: CSARDFRSTGEKLFF.

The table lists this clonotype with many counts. CDR3 in amino acids: CASSSGRGGPDTQYF. Here the CDR3 DNA reads TGCGCCAGCAGCTCCGGGCGGGGGGGCCCAGATACGCAGTATTTT. This chain links TRBV5-1 with TRBJ2-3, with 9 nucleotides matching TRBD2. J lost 4 bases, V lost 3 bases, and 6 bases had no gene match. Germline values: CDR1 SGHRS, CDR2 YFSETQ. This CDR3 has 15 residues.

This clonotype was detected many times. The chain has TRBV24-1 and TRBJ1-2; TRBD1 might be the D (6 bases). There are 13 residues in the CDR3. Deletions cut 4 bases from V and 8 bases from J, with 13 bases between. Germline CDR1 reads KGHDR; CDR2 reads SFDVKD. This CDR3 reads CATSDTTGFGYTF. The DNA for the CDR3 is TGTGCCACCAGTGACACGACAGGTTTCGGCTACACCTTC.

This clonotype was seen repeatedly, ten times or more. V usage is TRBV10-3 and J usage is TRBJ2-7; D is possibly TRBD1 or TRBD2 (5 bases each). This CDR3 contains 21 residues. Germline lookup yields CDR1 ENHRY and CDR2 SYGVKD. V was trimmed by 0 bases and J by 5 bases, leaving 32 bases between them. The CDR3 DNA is TGTGCCATCAGTGAGTCGAATAGGGACGGTACTGGGGTCGAAGCCGTGGACGAGCAGTACTTC. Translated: CAISESNRDGTGVEAVDEQYF.

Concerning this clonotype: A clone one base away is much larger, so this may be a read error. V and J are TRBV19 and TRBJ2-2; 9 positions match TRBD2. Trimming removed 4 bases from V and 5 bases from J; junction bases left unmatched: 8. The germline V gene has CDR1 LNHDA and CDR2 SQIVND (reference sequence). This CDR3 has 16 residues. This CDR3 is CASSKGTSRRTGELFF. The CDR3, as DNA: TGTGCCAGTAGTAAAGGGACTAGCAGGCGGACCGGGGAGCTGTTTTTT.

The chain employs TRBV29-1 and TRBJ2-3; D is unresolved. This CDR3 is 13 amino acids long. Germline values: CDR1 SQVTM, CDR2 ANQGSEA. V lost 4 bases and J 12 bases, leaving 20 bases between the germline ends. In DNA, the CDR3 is TGCAGCGTTGCTTCCAGGAGTCAAGAGACCCAGTATTTT. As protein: CSVASRSQETQYF.

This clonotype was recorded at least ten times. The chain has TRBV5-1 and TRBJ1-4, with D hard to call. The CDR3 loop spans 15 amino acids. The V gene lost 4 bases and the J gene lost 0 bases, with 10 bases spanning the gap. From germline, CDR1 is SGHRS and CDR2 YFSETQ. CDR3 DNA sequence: TGCGCCAGCAGCCCACTGGATGCAACTAATGAAAAACTGTTTTTT. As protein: CASSPLDATNEKLFF.

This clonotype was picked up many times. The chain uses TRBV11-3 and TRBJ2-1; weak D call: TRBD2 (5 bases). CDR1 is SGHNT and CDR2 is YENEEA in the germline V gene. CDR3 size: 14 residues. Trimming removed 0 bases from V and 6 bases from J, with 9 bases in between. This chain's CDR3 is CASSLELASNEQFF. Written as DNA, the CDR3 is TGTGCCAGCAGCTTAGAGCTAGCCAGCAATGAGCAGTTCTTC.

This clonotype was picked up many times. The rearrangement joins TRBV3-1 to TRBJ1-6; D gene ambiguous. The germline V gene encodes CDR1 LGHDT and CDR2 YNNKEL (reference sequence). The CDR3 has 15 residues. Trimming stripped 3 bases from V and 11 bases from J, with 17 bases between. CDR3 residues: CASSQPGRPETPLHF. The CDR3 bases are TGTGCCAGCAGCCAGCCGGGTCGACCCGAAACACCCCTCCACTTT.

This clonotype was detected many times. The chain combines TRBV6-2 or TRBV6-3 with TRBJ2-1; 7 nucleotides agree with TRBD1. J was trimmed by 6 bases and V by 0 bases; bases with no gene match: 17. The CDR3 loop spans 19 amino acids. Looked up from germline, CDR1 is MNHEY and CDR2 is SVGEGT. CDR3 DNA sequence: TGTGCCAGCAGTTACTCAAGGACAGCAGGGGGTCAGTCGGTCAATGAGCAGTTCTTC. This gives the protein CASSYSRTAGGQSVNEQFF.

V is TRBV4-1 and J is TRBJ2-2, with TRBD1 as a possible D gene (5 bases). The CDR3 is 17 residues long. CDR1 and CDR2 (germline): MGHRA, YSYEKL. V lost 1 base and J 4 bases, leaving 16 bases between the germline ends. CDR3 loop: CASSQGRAGAGTGELFF. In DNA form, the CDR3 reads TGCGCCAGCAGCCAAGGCCGCGCTGGGGCTGGCACCGGGGAGCTGTTTTTT.

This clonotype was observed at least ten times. The CDR3 sequence is CASSLSTDTDTQYF. CDR3 bases: TGCGCCAGCAGCTTATCGACAGACACAGATACGCAGTATTTT. The V gene is TRBV5-1, the J gene TRBJ2-3; the D gene is possibly TRBD1 (5 bases). CDR1 and CDR2 (germline): SGHRS, YFSETQ. The CDR3 has 14 amino acids. V lost 2 bases and J 2 bases, leaving 9 bases between the germline ends.

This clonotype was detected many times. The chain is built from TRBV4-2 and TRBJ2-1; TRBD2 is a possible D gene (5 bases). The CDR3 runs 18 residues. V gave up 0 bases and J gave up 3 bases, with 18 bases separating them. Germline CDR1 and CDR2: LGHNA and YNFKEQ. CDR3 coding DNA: TGTGCCAGCAGCCAAGAGCTCAGAGGGTCCAGGAACTACAATGAGCAGTTCTTC. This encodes CASSQELRGSRNYNEQFF.

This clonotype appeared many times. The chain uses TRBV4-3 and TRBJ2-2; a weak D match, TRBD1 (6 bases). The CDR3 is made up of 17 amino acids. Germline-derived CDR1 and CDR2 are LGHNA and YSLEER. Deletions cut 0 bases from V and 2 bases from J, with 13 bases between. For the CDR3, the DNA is TGCGCCAGCAGCCAAGAACCGACAGGCCTAAACACCGGGGAGCTGTTTTTT. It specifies CASSQEPTGLNTGELFF.

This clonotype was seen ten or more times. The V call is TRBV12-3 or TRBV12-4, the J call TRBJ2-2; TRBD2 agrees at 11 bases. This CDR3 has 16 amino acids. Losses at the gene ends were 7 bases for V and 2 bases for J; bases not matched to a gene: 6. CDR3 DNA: TGTGCCAGCACCCTTCTAGCGGGGGGAAACACCGGGGAGCTGTTTTTT. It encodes CASTLLAGGNTGELFF.

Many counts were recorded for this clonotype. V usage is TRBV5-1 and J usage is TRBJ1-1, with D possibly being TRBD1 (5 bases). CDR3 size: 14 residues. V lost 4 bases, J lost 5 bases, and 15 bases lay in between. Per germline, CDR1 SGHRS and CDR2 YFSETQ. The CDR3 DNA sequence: TGCGCCAGCAGCGACATGGGCGCAGGGACTGAAGCTTTCTTT. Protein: CASSDMGAGTEAFF.

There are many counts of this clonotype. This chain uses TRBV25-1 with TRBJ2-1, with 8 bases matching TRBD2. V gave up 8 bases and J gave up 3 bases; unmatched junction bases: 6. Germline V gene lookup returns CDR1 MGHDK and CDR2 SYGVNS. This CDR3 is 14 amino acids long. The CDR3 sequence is CASSGLGSYNEQFF. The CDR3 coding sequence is TGTGCCAGCTCGGGACTAGGGAGCTACAATGAGCAGTTCTTC.

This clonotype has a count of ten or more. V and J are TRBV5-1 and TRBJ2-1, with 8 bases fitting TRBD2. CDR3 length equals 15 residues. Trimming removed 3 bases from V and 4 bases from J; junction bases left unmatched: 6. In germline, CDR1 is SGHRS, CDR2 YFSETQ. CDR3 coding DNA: TGCGCCAGCAGCTCCGGGACTAGTTCATACAATGAGCAGTTCTTC. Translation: CASSSGTSSYNEQFF.

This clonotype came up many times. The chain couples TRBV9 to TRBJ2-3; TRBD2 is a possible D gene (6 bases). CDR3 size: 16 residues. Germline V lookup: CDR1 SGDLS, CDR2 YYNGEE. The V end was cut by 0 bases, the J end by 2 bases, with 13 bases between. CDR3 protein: CASSVAPGLHTDTQYF. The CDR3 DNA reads TGTGCCAGCAGCGTAGCTCCGGGACTCCACACAGATACGCAGTATTTT.

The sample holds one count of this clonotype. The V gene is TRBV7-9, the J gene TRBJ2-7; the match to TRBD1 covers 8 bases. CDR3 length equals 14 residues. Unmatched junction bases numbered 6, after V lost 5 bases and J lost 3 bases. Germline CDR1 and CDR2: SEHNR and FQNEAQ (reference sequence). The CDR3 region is CASSPTGVGYEQYF. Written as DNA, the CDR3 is TGTGCCAGCAGCCCGACAGGGGTTGGCTACGAGCAGTACTTC.

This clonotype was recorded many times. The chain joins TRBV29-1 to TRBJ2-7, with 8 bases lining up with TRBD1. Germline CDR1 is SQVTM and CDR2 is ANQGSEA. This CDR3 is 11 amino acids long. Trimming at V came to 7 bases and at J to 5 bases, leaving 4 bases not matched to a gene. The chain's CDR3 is CSAQGAHEQYF. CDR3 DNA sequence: TGCAGCGCTCAGGGGGCCCACGAGCAGTACTTC.

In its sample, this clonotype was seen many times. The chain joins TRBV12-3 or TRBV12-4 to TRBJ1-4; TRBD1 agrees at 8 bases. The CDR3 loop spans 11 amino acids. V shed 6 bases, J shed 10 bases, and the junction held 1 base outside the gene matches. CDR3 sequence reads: CASSTGGKLFF. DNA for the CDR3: TGTGCCAGCAGCACAGGGGGAAAACTGTTTTTT.